This T cell receptor beta chain was profiled in a study of cytomegalovirus exposure and HLA in healthy donors. Whole-study results and caveats: Most subjects' HLA-A and HLA-B alleles were reportedly predicted from TCR beta sequences. Researchers counted roughly 150 TCR beta chains as cytomegalovirus-associated. TCR beta sequences numbering fewer than 20,000 were associated with HLA alleles at 0.05 false discovery rate in a later analysis. Analyzed later, association rates of TCRs varied across HLA loci, with DRB1 most and HLA-C fewest.

The CDR3 runs to 13 residues. CDR1 is SNHLY, CDR2 FYNNEI, per germline. V trimming: 6 bases; J trimming: 2 bases; junction bases outside the gene matches: 3. On this clone: Its antigen is not identified.

The PCR was carried out with 60 Vbeta primers and 13 Jbeta primers. The table came from immunoSEQ multiplex PCR; TCRdb's copy has only in-frame clones and leaves some out. This sample has 150,000 to 200,000 clones, with 60% to 85% found just once. Sequences were obtained from PBMCs. The rearrangement links TRBV2 to TRBJ2-5, with 7 bases aligning to TRBD1. The origin of this receptor is a woman in her forties or fifties in good health and CMV-seropositive. DNA for the CDR3: TGTGCCAGCAGCTCGGACAGGCAAGAGACCCAGTACTTC. Encoded protein: CASSSDRQETQYF.